A selection of T cell receptor beta chains follows, all from one sample in a study of T cells in tumors after PD-1 blockade. TCRdb's table, derived via immunoSEQ multiplex PCR, lists solely in-frame clones and lacks some. The data contain 9,500 to 15,000 clones, 63% of them seen just once; the ten biggest clones take up 16%. The specimen was tumor tissue, collected before anti-PD-1 treatment. The receptor source for this set is a human donor with basal cell carcinoma. The CDR3 runs from the conserved cysteine through the conserved F or W. Each record gives: clone size, J gene, D gene, V gene, CDR3 protein, CDR3 DNA. D genes are given only for firm matches. The listing skips clone size in some rows; elsewhere it reads once, few, many or a size class.

>NA|TRBJ2-7|NA|TRBV18
CASSPEGGPFGEQYF
TGTGCCAGCTCACCAGAGGGGGGGCCGTTTGGCGAGCAGTACTTC
>NA|TRBJ2-3|TRBD1|TRBV11-3
CASRLDRAVTQYF
TGTGCCAGCAGACTCGACAGGGCGGTTACGCAGTATTTT
>NA|TRBJ2-3|TRBD2|TRBV7-6
CASSLGTSGRTDTQYF
TGTGCCAGCAGCTTAGGGACTAGCGGGAGGACAGATACGCAGTATTTT
>NA|TRBJ2-1|NA|TRBV4-2
CASSQAGGLTYNEQFF
TGTGCCAGCAGCCAAGCTGGGGGGCTGACCTACAATGAGCAGTTCTTC
>NA|TRBJ1-2|TRBD1|TRBV19
CASSEGQASYGYTF
TGTGCCAGTAGTGAGGGACAGGCCTCCTATGGCTACACCTTC
>few|TRBJ1-1|NA|TRBV20-1
CSARLGAFF
TGCAGTGCTAGATTAGGGGCTTTCTTT
>NA|TRBJ1-1|NA|TRBV5-4
CASSLRGAREAFF
TGTGCCAGCAGCTTGAGAGGGGCCCGTGAAGCTTTCTTT
>NA|TRBJ2-4|NA|TRBV11-3
CASSSDRASKNIQYF
TGTGCCAGCAGCTCCGACAGAGCCTCCAAAAACATTCAGTACTTC
>NA|TRBJ2-6|NA|TRBV5-5
CASSLVGQSGANVLTF
TGTGCCAGCAGCTTGGTTGGCCAGTCTGGGGCCAACGTCCTGACTTTC
>NA|TRBJ1-5|NA|TRBV12-3/TRBV12-4
CASSQGGGQPQHF
TGTGCCAGCAGCCAAGGTGGGGGGCAGCCCCAGCATTTT
>NA|TRBJ2-3|NA|TRBV4-3
CASSQDRWDDTQYF
TGCGCCAGCAGCCAAGATCGGTGGGACGATACGCAGTATTTT
>once|TRBJ2-5|TRBD1|TRBV19
CASSPLTGETQETQYF
TGTGCCAGTAGTCCCTTGACAGGGGAAACCCAAGAGACCCAGTACTTC
>once|TRBJ2-2|NA|TRBV29-1
CSVDVGTGELFF
TGCAGCGTTGATGTAGGTACCGGGGAGCTGTTTTTT
>once|TRBJ1-5|NA|TRBV2
CASSVYSNQPQHF
TGTGCCAGCAGTGTTTATAGCAATCAGCCCCAGCATTTT
>NA|TRBJ2-5|NA|TRBV24-1
CATRRGPQETQYF
TGTGCCACCAGAAGGGGCCCCCAAGAGACCCAGTACTTC
>few|TRBJ2-2|NA|TRBV7-8
CASSPRTGELFF
TGTGCCAGCAGCCCCCGAACCGGGGAGCTGTTTTTT
>NA|TRBJ2-3|NA|TRBV11-1
CASSLGTPRFMDTQYF
TGTGCCAGCAGCCTAGGGACTCCCCGCTTTATGGATACGCAGTATTTT
>NA|TRBJ2-7|NA|TRBV6-2/TRBV6-3
CASSYRQITTSYEQYF
TGTGCCAGCAGTTATAGGCAGATTACGACCTCCTACGAGCAGTACTTC
>few|TRBJ1-5|NA|TRBV7-8
CASSLVWTMDGINQPQHF
TGTGCCAGCAGCTTAGTATGGACGATGGACGGGATCAATCAGCCCCAGCATTTT
>NA|TRBJ2-7|TRBD1|TRBV7-8
CASSDDRDHEQYF
TGTGCCAGCAGTGATGACAGGGACCACGAGCAGTACTTC
>once|TRBJ2-1|TRBD1|TRBV5-4
CASSRTGGYNEQFF
TGTGCCAGCAGCAGGACAGGGGGCTACAATGAGCAGTTCTTC
>NA|TRBJ2-7|NA|TRBV5-1
CASSPLGGTYEQYF
TGCGCCAGCAGCCCTCTCGGAGGAACATACGAGCAGTACTTC
>NA|TRBJ1-1|NA|TRBV12-3/TRBV12-4
CASSFRGGTEAFF
TGTGCCAGCAGTTTTAGGGGGGGCACTGAAGCTTTCTTT
>medium-sized|TRBJ1-2|TRBD1|TRBV30
CAWSNLHRGRENGYTF
TGTGCCTGGAGTAACCTCCACAGGGGGCGCGAAAATGGCTACACCTTC
>NA|TRBJ2-3|NA|TRBV21-1
CASSKVGGTDEDTQYF
TGTGCCAGCAGCAAGGTGGGCGGGACAGACGAAGATACGCAGTATTTT
>NA|TRBJ1-2|NA|TRBV5-1
CASSFSGEAVGNYGYTF
TGCGCCAGCAGCTTCTCGGGCGAGGCGGTGGGTAACTATGGCTACACCTTC
>few|TRBJ1-1|NA|TRBV7-8
CASSADATEAFF
TGTGCCAGCAGCGCGGACGCCACTGAAGCTTTCTTT
>NA|TRBJ1-1|NA|TRBV10-3
CAIAPGRSTEAFF
TGTGCCATTGCCCCGGGACGGTCCACTGAAGCTTTCTTT
>NA|TRBJ2-1|TRBD1|TRBV7-2
CASSLRDRGSYNEQFF
TGTGCCAGCAGCTTAAGGGACAGGGGCTCCTACAATGAGCAGTTCTTC
>NA|TRBJ1-6|NA|TRBV9
CASSPFWGADSPLHF
TGTGCCAGCAGCCCCTTTTGGGGGGCAGATTCACCCCTCCACTTT
>NA|TRBJ2-1|TRBD1|TRBV24-1
CATSDGDRGLYEQFF
TGTGCCACCAGTGACGGGGACAGGGGGTTGTATGAGCAGTTCTTC
>NA|TRBJ2-1|NA|TRBV5-4
CASIQWGEQFF
TGTGCCAGCATCCAGTGGGGTGAGCAGTTCTTC
>NA|TRBJ2-3|NA|TRBV12-3/TRBV12-4
CASSLGSADRRDF
TGTGCCAGCAGTTTAGGTTCGGCGGATCGAAGGGATTTT
>NA|TRBJ1-1|TRBD1|TRBV18
CASSPRQGYETEAFF
TGTGCCAGCTCACCTCGACAGGGGTATGAGACTGAAGCTTTCTTT
>NA|TRBJ2-7|TRBD1|TRBV5-6
CASSGGTGGISYEQYF
TGTGCCAGCAGCGGGGGGACAGGGGGAATCTCCTACGAGCAGTACTTC
>NA|TRBJ1-6|TRBD1|TRBV5-1
CASSLEDRVGSPLHF
TGCGCCAGCAGCTTGGAGGACAGGGTTGGATCACCCCTCCACTTT
>NA|TRBJ1-2|TRBD1|TRBV13
CASSLSGGFDYGYTF
TGTGCCAGCAGCTTATCAGGGGGCTTCGACTATGGCTACACCTTC
>NA|TRBJ1-5|NA|TRBV6-6
CASSYFGQQPQHF
TGTGCCAGCAGTTACTTTGGTCAGCAGCCCCAGCATTTT
>NA|TRBJ1-3|NA|TRBV4-3
CASSQDTSRNTIYF
TGCGCCAGCAGCCAAGATACTTCAAGGAACACCATATATTTT
>few|TRBJ1-4|TRBD1|TRBV7-9
CASSGWTGATNEKLFF
TGTGCCAGCAGCGGGTGGACAGGCGCAACTAATGAAAAACTGTTTTTT
>NA|TRBJ2-7|NA|TRBV20-1
CSARTQGQQYF
TGCAGTGCTAGAACCCAGGGGCAACAGTACTTC